These T cell receptor beta chains were read from a single sample in a study of neurological immune-mediated disorders. In TCRdb, the 5' RACE reads were re-called with MiXCR into one record per CDR3 protein. The profile shows about 62,000 distinct CDR3 sequences, roughly 3.5% of them singletons. The specimen was PBMCs. The receptors stem from a woman in her forties or fifties with multiple sclerosis. Each CDR3 is given with its conserved first and last residue. The D gene is left open where the match is weak. Some rows have no size entry. The others give once, few or many, or a class for an expanded clone.

j_call clone_size v_call d_call cdr3_aa
TRBJ2-2 few TRBV20-1 TRBD2 CSATKPGLAGTGELFF
TRBJ2-5 many TRBV20-1 TRBD2 CSGLAGFETQYF
TRBJ2-2 - TRBV7-2 TRBD2 CASSLEAGVRLFF
TRBJ1-5 - TRBV18 TRBD1 CASSTDRVGNQPQHF
TRBJ1-2 many TRBV6-6 - CASTQGLRGDYGYTF
TRBJ1-1 many TRBV5-5 - CASNLHETSNTEAFF
TRBJ2-1 many TRBV5-1 TRBD2 CASSSGLAGGVSEQFF
TRBJ2-5 - TRBV5-4 TRBD1 CASSLAGTGDQETQYF
TRBJ2-5 many TRBV5-1 - CASSLSGPLETQYF
TRBJ2-2 many TRBV7-2 - CASSPQGTTGELFF
TRBJ1-1 few TRBV20-1 - CSARPPPQGVNTEAFF
TRBJ2-1 many TRBV5-1 - CASSSLARDEQFF
TRBJ2-3 few TRBV20-1 - CSVVVPSTDTQYF
TRBJ2-1 many TRBV2 TRBD2 CASRSSGSLNEQFF
TRBJ1-3 many TRBV12-3/TRBV12-4 - CASSPFGFTSGNTIYF
TRBJ1-2 many TRBV5-1 - CASSGYGYGYTF
TRBJ2-3 many TRBV20-1 TRBD1 CSARDRGTGITDTQYF
TRBJ2-7 many TRBV6-5 - CASSYTGYEQYF
TRBJ2-7 many TRBV29-1 - CSVEGGDIYEQYF
TRBJ1-5 many TRBV28 - CASRTSNQPQHF
TRBJ2-1 many TRBV20-1 TRBD2 CSAPGLALNEQFF
TRBJ1-2 many TRBV11-2 - CASSLERRNSYGYTF
TRBJ2-1 many TRBV11-3 TRBD2 CASSQGSGREHEQFF
TRBJ2-2 many TRBV20-1 TRBD1 CSARRQGPNTGELFF